A single sample is the source of the 7 T cell receptor beta chains below, sequenced in a study of T cells in Graves' hyperthyroidism and ophthalmopathy. TCR beta CDR3 regions were amplified from RNA transcripts. The primer set for the first-round RT-PCR of the TCR CDR3 was HTBI. MiXCR, applied by TCRdb to the multiplex PCR reads, yields one record per CDR3 protein. The table has 450,000 to 550,000 distinct CDR3 sequences, less than 25% seen once. Sequencing was performed on blood. The origin of the receptors is a woman aged 25 to 39 with Graves' ophthalmopathy.

CDR3 nucleotide sequence: TGTGCCAGCAGTTTACTCCTAGGGGAGCAGTACTTC. The encoded protein is CASSLLLGEQYF. V gene TRBV12-3 or TRBV12-4 combines with J gene TRBJ2-7, with no clear D. This CDR3 comprises 12 residues. Trimming took 2 bases from V and 7 from J, leaving 9 bases between them.

This clonotype showed up many times. The chain recombines TRBV6-5 with TRBJ2-1; 15 bases are a match to TRBD2. The CDR3 is 20 amino acids. Germline V CDR1 and CDR2: MNHEY, SVGAGI. V shed 6 bases, J shed 6 bases, and the junction held 18 bases outside the gene matches. This CDR3 reads CASRRDKGLAGGLWFNEQFF. DNA for the CDR3: TGTGCCAGCAGGCGGGACAAGGGACTAGCGGGGGGCCTGTGGTTCAATGAGCAGTTCTTC.

This clonotype was detected only a few times. This sequence joins TRBV12-3 or TRBV12-4 and TRBJ2-5; TRBD1 agrees at 7 bases. V shed 5 bases and J 4 bases; nucleotides not matched to a gene: 10. The CDR3 contains 15 residues. The CDR3 reads CASSTYRTGLETQYF. The CDR3 DNA is TGTGCCAGCAGTACCTATAGGACAGGCTTAGAGACCCAGTACTTC.

The V call is TRBV24-1, the J call TRBJ2-2; D might be TRBD1 or TRBD2, each matching 5 bases. The germline V and J ends were trimmed by 5 bases and 2 bases, with 17 bases remaining between them. Germline CDR1 and CDR2: KGHDR and SFDVKD. The CDR3 is made up of 17 amino acids. CDR3 loop: CATSGSKRGINTGELFF. CDR3 nucleotides: TGTGCCACCAGTGGTTCAAAGAGGGGTATTAACACCGGGGAGCTGTTTTTT.

J is TRBJ1-1 and V is TRBV30; no firm D call. Per the germline V gene, CDR1 is GTSNPN and CDR2 is SVGIG (reference sequence). The CDR3 loop spans 15 amino acids. The ends were cut back, 2 bases at V and 4 bases at J, with 17 bases in the middle. The chain's CDR3 is CAWSQSSSRGTEAFF. As DNA, the CDR3 is TGTGCCTGGAGTCAGTCCTCTTCGCGGGGCACTGAAGCTTTCTTT.

This rearrangement joins TRBV20-1 to TRBJ2-4; D remains ambiguous. Germline CDR1 is DFQATT and CDR2 is SNEGSKA (reference sequence). This CDR3 spans 14 amino acids. Trimming removed 4 bases at V and 1 base at J, with 11 bases between. This chain's CDR3 is CSATPLNAKNIQYF. As DNA, the CDR3 is TGCAGTGCTACCCCCTTAAACGCCAAAAACATTCAGTACTTC.

The gene calls are TRBV5-1 and TRBJ2-7; 7 nucleotides line up with TRBD1. With V trimmed by 0 bases and J by 2 bases, 8 bases remained unmatched. The CDR3 runs to 16 residues. CDR1 and CDR2 (germline): SGHRS, YFSETQ. CDR3 loop: CASSLDDRAEPYEQYF. In DNA form, the CDR3 reads TGCGCCAGCAGCTTGGACGACAGGGCTGAACCCTACGAGCAGTACTTC.